This T cell receptor beta chain came from a study of shared clonotypes between healthy human individuals. Study background: CD8 memory received one plate per donor, CD8 naive two, CD4 memory three and CD4 naive three. Findings and limits, study-wide: The low donor count limited represented genetic and exposure-history diversity. Only blood was sampled, and tissue TCR repertoires likely differ from blood ones.

Caucasian adults residing in Nashville, Tennessee made up all the donors. The CDR3 runs 14 residues. With 3 bases removed from V and 0 bases from J, the gap between germline ends came to 6 bases. In germline, CDR1 is SGHDT, CDR2 YYEEEE. About this clone itself: Its antigen is undetermined. The identical CDR3 is also encoded by other nucleotide sequences in the sample.

The assay was immunoSEQ multiplex PCR, and TCRdb's table has in-frame clones only and misses some. The sample has around 990,000 clones; roughly 77% are singletons. The receptor's source is a man between 18 and 29 years old in good health. Some clones in this sample may be carry-over from other donors' samples. V and J are TRBV5-6 and TRBJ2-2; D unclear. Sequences were obtained from memory CD4+ T cells from PBMCs. Subset meaning: CD45RA-negative fraction. The CDR3 nucleotides read TGTGCCAGCAGCTCCTTAGCGAACACCGGGGAGCTGTTTTTT. It specifies CASSSLANTGELFF.